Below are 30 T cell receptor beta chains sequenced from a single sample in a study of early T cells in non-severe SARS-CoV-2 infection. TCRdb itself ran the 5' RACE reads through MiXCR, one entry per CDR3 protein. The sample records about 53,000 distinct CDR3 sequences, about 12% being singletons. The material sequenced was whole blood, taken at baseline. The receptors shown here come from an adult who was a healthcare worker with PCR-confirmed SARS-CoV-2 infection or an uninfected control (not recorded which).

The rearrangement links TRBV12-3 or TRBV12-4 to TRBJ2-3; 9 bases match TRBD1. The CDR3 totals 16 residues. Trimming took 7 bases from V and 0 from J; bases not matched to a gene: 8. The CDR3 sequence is CASTAGTGHSTDTQYF. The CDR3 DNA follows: TGTGCCAGCACGGCCGGGACAGGGCATAGCACAGATACGCAGTATTTT.

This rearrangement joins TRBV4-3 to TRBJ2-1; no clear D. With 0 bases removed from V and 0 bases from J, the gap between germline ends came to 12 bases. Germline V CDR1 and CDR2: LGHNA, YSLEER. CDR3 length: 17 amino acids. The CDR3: CASSQDQPRSSYNEQFF. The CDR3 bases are TGCGCCAGCAGCCAAGATCAACCGAGAAGCTCCTACAATGAGCAGTTCTTC.

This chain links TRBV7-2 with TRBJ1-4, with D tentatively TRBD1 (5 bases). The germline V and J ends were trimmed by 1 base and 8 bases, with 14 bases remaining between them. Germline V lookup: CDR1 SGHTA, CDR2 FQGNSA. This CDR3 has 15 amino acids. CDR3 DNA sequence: TGTGCCAGCAGCTTAGGCGGGCGGCGGGGGGAAAAACTGTTTTTT. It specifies CASSLGGRRGEKLFF.

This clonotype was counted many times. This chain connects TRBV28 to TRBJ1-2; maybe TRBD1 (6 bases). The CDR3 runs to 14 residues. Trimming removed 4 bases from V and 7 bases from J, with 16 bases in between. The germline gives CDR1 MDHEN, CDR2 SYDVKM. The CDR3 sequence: CASSYTGQIFGYTF. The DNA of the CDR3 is TGTGCCAGCAGTTACACAGGGCAGATCTTTGGCTACACCTTC.

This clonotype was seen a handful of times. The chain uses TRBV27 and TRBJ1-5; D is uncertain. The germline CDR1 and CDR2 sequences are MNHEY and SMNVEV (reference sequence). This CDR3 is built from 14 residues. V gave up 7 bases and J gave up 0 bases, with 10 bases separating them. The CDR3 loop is CASMPQPSNQPQHF. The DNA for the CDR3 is TGTGCCAGCATGCCGCAACCTAGCAATCAGCCCCAGCATTTT.

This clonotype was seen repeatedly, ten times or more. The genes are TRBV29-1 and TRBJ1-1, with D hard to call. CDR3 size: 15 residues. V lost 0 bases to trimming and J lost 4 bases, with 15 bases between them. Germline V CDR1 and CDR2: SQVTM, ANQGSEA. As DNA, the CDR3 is TGCAGCGTTGAAGATACCACGGGTCGGGGCACTGAAGCTTTCTTT. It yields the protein CSVEDTTGRGTEAFF.

Here the CDR3 DNA reads TGTGCCAGCAGCGTAGGCCCTACAGGGACTAACTATGGCTACACCTTC. Translation: CASSVGPTGTNYGYTF. The chain employs TRBV9 and TRBJ1-2, with D tentatively TRBD1 (6 bases). Trimming removed 0 bases at V and 0 bases at J, with 12 bases between. Germline CDR1 is SGDLS and CDR2 is YYNGEE. The CDR3 runs 16 residues.

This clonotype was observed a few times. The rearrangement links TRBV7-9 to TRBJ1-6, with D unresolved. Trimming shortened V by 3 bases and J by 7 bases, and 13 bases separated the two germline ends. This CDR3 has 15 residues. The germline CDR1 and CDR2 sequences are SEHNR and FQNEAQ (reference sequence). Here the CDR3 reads CASSLLRQENSPLHF. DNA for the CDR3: TGTGCCAGCAGCTTGCTCCGGCAGGAGAATTCACCCCTCCACTTT.

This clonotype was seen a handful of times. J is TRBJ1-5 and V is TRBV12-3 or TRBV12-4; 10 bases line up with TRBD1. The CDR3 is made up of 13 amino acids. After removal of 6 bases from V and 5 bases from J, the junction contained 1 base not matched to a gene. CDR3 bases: TGTGCCAGCAGGGGGACAGGGGATCAGCCCCAGCATTTT. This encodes CASRGTGDQPQHF.

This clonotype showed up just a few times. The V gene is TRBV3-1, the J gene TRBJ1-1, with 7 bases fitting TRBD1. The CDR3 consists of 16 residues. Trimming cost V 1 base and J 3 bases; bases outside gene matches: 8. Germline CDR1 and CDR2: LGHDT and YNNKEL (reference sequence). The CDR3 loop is CASSQVLGGGHTEAFF. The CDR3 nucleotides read TGTGCCAGCAGCCAAGTACTTGGAGGGGGCCACACTGAAGCTTTCTTT.

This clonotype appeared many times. CDR3 residues: CASSLARGQGAEEQYF. The CDR3 bases are TGTGCCAGCAGCTTAGCGCGGGGACAGGGGGCAGAAGAGCAGTACTTC. The chain has TRBV7-6 and TRBJ2-7, with 12 bases fitting TRBD1. Germline CDR1 reads SGHVS; CDR2 reads FNYEAQ. J gave up 7 bases and V 0 bases, and 7 bases lay outside the gene matches. This CDR3 is built from 16 residues.

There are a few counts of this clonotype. The CDR3 sequence: CASSDRSYEQYF. In DNA, the CDR3 is TGTGCCAGCTCAGACCGGTCCTACGAGCAGTACTTC. The chain is built from TRBV3-1 and TRBJ2-7; no firm D call. Germline values: CDR1 LGHDT, CDR2 YNNKEL (reference sequence). With 8 bases removed from V and 1 base from J, the gap between germline ends came to 9 bases. The CDR3 contains 12 residues.

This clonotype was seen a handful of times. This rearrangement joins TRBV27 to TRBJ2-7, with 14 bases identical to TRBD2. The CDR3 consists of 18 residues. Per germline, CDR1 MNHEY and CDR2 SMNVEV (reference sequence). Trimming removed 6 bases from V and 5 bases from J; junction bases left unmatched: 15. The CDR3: CASSRSMTSGRALDEQYF. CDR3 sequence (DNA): TGTGCCAGCAGCCGAAGCATGACTAGCGGGAGGGCCTTAGACGAGCAGTACTTC.

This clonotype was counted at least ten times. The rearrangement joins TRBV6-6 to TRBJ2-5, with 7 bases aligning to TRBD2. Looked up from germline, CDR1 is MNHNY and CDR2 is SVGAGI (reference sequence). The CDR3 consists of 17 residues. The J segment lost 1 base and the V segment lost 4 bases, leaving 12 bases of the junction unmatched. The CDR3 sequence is CASSSPDRSGAQETQYF. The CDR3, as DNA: TGTGCCAGCAGTTCTCCGGATAGGAGCGGGGCCCAAGAGACCCAGTACTTC.

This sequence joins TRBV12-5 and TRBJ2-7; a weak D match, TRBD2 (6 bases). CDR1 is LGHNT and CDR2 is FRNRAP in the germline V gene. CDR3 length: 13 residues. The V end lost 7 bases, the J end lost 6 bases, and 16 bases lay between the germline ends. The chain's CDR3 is CASVLTGEGEQYF. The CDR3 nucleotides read TGTGCTAGTGTATTAACGGGGGAAGGCGAGCAGTACTTC.

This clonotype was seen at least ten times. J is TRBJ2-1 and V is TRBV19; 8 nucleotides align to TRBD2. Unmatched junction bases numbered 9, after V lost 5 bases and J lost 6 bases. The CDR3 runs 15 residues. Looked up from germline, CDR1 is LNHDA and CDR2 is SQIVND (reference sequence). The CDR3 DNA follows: TGTGCCAGTAGTTTAGTTGCGGGAGGTCTCAATGAGCAGTTCTTC. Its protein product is CASSLVAGGLNEQFF.

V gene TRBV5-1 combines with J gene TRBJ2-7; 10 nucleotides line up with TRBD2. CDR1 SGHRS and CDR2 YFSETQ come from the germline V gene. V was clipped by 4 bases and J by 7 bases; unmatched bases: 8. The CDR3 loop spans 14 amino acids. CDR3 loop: CASSRLAGAGEQYF. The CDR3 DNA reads TGCGCCAGCAGCCGGCTAGCGGGAGCAGGGGAGCAGTACTTC.

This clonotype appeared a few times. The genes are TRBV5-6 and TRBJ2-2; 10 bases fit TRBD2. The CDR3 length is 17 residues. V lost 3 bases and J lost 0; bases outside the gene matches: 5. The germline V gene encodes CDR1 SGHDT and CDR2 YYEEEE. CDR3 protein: CASSSTGTSANTGELFF. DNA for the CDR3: TGTGCCAGCAGCTCCACCGGGACTAGCGCGAACACCGGGGAGCTGTTTTTT.

The CDR3 sequence is CASSLRLDTQYF. For the CDR3, the DNA is TGTGCCAGCAGCTTACGATTAGATACGCAGTATTTT. The V call is TRBV7-9, the J call TRBJ2-3; D remains unclear. V was clipped by 2 bases and J by 5 bases, with 5 bases between them. Germline assignment: CDR1 SEHNR and CDR2 FQNEAQ (reference sequence). The CDR3 spans 12 residues.

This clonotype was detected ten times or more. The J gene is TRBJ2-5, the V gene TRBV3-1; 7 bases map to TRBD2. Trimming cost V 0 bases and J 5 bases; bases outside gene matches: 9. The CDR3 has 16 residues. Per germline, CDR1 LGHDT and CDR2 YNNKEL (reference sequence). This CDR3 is CASSQDVGGSTETQYF. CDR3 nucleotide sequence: TGTGCCAGCAGCCAAGATGTTGGCGGGAGCACGGAGACCCAGTACTTC.

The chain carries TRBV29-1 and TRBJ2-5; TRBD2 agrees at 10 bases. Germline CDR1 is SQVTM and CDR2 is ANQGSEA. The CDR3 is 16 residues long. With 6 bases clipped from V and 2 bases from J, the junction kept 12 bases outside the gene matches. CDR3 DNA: TGCAGCGTAAAGGGGCTAGCGGGAGAAAGACAAGAGACCCAGTACTTC. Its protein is CSVKGLAGERQETQYF.

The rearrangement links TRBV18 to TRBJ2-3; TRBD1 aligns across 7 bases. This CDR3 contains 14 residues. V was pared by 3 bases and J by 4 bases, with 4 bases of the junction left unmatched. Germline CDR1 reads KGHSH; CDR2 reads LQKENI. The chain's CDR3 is CASSPRQGADTQYF. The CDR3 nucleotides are TGTGCCAGCTCACCTCGCCAGGGGGCAGATACGCAGTATTTT.

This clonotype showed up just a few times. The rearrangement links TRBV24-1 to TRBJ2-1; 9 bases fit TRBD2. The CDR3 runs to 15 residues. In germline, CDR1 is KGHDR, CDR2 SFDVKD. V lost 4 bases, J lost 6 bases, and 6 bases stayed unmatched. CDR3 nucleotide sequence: TGTGCCACCAGTGAGGCGGGAGGGCCGCTCAATGAGCAGTTCTTC. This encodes CATSEAGGPLNEQFF.

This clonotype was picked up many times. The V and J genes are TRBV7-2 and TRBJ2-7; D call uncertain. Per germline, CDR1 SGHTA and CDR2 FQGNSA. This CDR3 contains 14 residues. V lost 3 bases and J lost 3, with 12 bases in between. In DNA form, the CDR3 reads TGTGCCAGCAGCTTGCCGGCGGTATACTACGAGCAGTACTTC. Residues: CASSLPAVYYEQYF.

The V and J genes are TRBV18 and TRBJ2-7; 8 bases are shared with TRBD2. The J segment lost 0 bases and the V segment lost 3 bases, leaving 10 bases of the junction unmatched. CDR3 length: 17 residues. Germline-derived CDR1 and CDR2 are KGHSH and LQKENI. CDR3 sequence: CASSPPAGAADSYEQYF. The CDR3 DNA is TGTGCCAGCTCACCCCCAGCGGGGGCAGCGGACTCCTACGAGCAGTACTTC.

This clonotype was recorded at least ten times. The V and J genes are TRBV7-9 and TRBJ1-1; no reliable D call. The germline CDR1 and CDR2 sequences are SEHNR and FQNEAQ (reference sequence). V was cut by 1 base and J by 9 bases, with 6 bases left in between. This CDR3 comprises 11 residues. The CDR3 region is CASSLGLQAFF. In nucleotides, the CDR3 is TGTGCCAGCAGCTTAGGTTTACAAGCTTTCTTT.

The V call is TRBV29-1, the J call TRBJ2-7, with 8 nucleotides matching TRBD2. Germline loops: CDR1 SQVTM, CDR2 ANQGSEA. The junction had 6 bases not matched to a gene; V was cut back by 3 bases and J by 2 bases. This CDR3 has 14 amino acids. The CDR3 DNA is TGCAGCGTTGAGGGGACTAGGTTTCCCTACGAGCAGTACTTC. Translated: CSVEGTRFPYEQYF.

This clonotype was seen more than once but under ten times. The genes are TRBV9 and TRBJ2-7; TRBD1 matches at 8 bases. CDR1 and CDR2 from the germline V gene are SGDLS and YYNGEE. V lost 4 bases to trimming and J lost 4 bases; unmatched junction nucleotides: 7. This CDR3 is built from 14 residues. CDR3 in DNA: TGTGCCAGCAGCCCCCGACAGGGGTTGTACGAGCAGTACTTC. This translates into CASSPRQGLYEQYF.

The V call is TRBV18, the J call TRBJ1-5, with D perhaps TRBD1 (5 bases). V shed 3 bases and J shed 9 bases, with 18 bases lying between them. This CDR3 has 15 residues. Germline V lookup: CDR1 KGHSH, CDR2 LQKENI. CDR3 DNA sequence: TGTGCCAGCTCACCCAGGTCGGAAAAAGGGGCGCCCCAGCATTTT. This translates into CASSPRSEKGAPQHF.

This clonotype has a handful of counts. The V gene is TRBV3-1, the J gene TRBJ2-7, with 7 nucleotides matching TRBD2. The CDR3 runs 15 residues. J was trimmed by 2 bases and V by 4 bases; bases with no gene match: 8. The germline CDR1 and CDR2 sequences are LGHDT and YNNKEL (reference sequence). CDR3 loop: CASSLASGGAYEQYF. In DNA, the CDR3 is TGTGCCAGCAGCCTCGCTAGCGGAGGGGCCTACGAGCAGTACTTC.